This T cell receptor beta chain is drawn from a study of cytomegalovirus exposure and HLA in healthy donors. Concerning this clone: Its matching antigen is unknown.

Study-level points and caveats: The authors judged a highly shared variant cluster likely a sequencing artifact.

The V gene end was trimmed by 5 bases and the J gene end by 4 bases; junction bases not matched to a gene: 7. The CDR3 covers 15 residues. CDR1 is SQVTM and CDR2 is ANQGSEA in the germline V gene. The PCR was carried out with 60 Vbeta primers and 13 Jbeta primers. Sequenced by immunoSEQ multiplex PCR; TCRdb stores in-frame clones only, minus some. The sample lists more than 80,000 clones; 65% to 80% were seen once. This clonotype was obtained from a female donor in good health and CMV-seropositive. Material: PBMCs. This rearrangement joins TRBV29-1 to TRBJ2-6; 8 bases are shared with TRBD1. CDR3 residues: CSVNTGGTGANVLTF. As DNA, the CDR3 is TGCAGCGTTAACACAGGGGGGACGGGGGCCAACGTCCTGACTTTC. Looking up the rest from reference TRBV29-1 and TRBJ2-6 gives the full variable domain: SAVISQKPSRDICQRGTSLTIQCQVDSQVTMMFWYRQQPGQSLTLIATANQGSEATYESGFVIDKFPISRPNLTFSTLTVSNMSPEDSSIYLCSVNTGGTGANVLTFGAGSRLTVL.